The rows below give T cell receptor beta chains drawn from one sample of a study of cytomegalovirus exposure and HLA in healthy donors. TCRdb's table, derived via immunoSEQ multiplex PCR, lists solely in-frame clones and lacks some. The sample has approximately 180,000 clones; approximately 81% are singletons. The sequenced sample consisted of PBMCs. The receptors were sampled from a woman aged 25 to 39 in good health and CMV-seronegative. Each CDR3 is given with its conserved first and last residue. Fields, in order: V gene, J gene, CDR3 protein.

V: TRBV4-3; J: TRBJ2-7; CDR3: CASSQDYWGAQGTPGRYEQYF
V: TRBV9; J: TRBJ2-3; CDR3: CASSVTGTSRPDTQYF
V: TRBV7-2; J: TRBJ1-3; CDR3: CASSLLSGNPSGNTIYF
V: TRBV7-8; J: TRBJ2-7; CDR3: CASSLPRVTGGGAPYEQYF
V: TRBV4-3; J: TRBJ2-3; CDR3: CASSQDDSLAGGRGTDTQYF
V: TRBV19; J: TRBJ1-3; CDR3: CASSPGQGYVSSGNTIYF
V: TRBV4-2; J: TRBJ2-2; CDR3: CASSQGLAVNTGELFF
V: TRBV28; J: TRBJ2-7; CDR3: CASSLTGQAVEQYF
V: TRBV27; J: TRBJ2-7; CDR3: CATRTSGRYLGVYEQYF
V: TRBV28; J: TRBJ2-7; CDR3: CASRFRGYEQYF
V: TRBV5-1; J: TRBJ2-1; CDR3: CASSLSGGYNEQFF
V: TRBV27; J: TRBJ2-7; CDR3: CASSPQTSGNYEQYF
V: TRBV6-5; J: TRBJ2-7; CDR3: CASNRLAGATYEQYF
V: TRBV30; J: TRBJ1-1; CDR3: CAWGVGDRVMAEAFF
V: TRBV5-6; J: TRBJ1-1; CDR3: CASSAGTPEAFF
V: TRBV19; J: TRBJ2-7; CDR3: CASSIPGLGTYEQYF
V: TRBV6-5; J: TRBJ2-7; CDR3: CASSPASGSSYEQYF
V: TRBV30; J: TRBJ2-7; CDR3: CAWSVRDRGGYEQYF
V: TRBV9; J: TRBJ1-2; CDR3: CASSVGGESGTF
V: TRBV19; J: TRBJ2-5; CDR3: CATMHGGPETQYF
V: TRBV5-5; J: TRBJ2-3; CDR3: CASSFLVGGGGTDTQYF
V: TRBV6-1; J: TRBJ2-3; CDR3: CASSEGQGRADTQYF
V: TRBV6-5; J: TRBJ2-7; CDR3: CASRIARQGSYEQYF
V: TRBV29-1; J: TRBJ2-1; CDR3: CSVEPGGSEQFF
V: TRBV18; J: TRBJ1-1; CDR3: CASSPPGGWSTEAFF
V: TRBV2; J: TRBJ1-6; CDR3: CASSVESSYNSPLHF
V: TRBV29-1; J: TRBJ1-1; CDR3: CSARQGDTEAFF
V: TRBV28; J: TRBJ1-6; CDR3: CASSSNSPLHF
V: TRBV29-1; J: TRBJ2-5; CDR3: CSVDRQGETQYF
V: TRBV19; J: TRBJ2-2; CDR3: CAAGQGAGELFF
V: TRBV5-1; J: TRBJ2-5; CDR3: CASSLAGQGGETQYF
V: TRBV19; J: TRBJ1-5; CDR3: CAAGPGTGNFLGNQPQHF
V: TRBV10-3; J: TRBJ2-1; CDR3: CAISLTGLSSYNEQFF
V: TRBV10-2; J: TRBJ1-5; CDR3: CASSVTGNGQPQHF
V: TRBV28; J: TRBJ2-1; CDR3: CASTPLRDRADNEQFF
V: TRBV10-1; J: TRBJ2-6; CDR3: CASSGGTADMRGANVLTF
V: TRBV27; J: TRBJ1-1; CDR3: CASSPGFQNTEAFF
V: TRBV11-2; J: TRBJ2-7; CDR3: CASSFGSYEQYF
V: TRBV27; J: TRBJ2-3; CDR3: CASSFSYTDTQYF
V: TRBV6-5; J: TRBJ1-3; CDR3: CASSPGTGLGNTIYF
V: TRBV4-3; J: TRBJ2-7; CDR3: CASSQGTGGTSYEQYF
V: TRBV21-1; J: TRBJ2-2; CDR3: CASSNRAGGPGTGELFF
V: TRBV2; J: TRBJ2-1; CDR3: CASSYGERNEQFF
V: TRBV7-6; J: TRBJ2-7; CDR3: CASSVAGGTYEQYF
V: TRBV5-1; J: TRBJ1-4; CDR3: CASSASQATNEKLFF
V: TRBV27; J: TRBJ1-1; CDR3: CAVREQGPAWGTEAFF
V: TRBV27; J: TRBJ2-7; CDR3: CASSQGPAYEQYF
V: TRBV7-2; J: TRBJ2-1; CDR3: CASSTVGAGASNEQFF
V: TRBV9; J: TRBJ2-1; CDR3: CASSVGLGSGSYNEQFF
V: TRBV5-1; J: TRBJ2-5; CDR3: CASSLETSVQYF
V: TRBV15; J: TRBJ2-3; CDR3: CATSRRRVLSTDTQYF
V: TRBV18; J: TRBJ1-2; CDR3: CASSPLDRGGYGYTF
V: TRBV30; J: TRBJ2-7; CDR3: CAWMLPGTGAYEQYF